Below are 23 T cell receptor beta chains sequenced from a single sample in a study of graft-versus-host responses after intestinal transplantation. TCRdb's copy holds only in-frame clones and misses some; the assay was immunoSEQ multiplex PCR. There are around 110,000 clones in the sample; just under 95% occur only once, and 1.2% lies in the top ten. These TCRs are of unknown antigen specificity. Material: unstimulated CD8+ T cells sorted from spleen or lymph node cells, obtained before transplant. The receptors derive from a human donor who was the organ donor for an intestinal transplant.

CDR3 loop: CASSAGQGTTDTQYF. The CDR3 DNA reads as TGCGCCAGCAGCGCGGGACAGGGGACAACAGATACGCAGTATTTT. This chain connects TRBV5-1 to TRBJ2-3; 10 nucleotides agree with TRBD1. Germline CDR1 reads SGHRS; CDR2 reads YFSETQ. Trimming at V came to 4 bases and at J to 3 bases, leaving 5 bases not matched to a gene. CDR3 size: 15 residues.

The chain has TRBV15 and TRBJ2-5; 9 bases agree with TRBD2. The CDR3 covers 18 residues. Germline V CDR1 and CDR2: LNHNV, YYDKDF (reference sequence). J was trimmed by 3 bases and V by 5 bases; bases with no gene match: 16. The CDR3 protein is CATSGLAWVPWFEETQYF. CDR3 DNA: TGTGCCACCAGCGGACTAGCGTGGGTCCCTTGGTTCGAAGAGACCCAGTACTTC.

V gene TRBV4-1 combines with J gene TRBJ1-5, with 11 bases that match TRBD1. The length of the CDR3 is 15 residues. The germline CDR1 and CDR2 sequences are MGHRA and YSYEKL. V lost 4 bases and J lost 3; bases outside the gene matches: 2. CDR3 DNA sequence: TGCGCCAGCAGCCGGGACAGGGGGATCAATCAGCCCCAGCATTTT. This sequence encodes CASSRDRGINQPQHF.

The chain carries TRBV27 and TRBJ1-5; 11 bases are a match to TRBD1. CDR1 MNHEY and CDR2 SMNVEV come from the germline V gene (reference sequence). CDR3 length: 14 residues. The ends lost 6 bases at V and 6 bases at J; junction bases unmatched: 4. The CDR3 region is CASRDRGLGQPQHF. In DNA form, the CDR3 reads TGTGCCAGCAGGGACAGGGGGCTCGGTCAGCCCCAGCATTTT.

The chain combines TRBV6-5 with TRBJ2-5; TRBD1 matches at 11 bases. Germline loops: CDR1 MNHEY, CDR2 SVGAGI. CDR3 size: 15 residues. J gave up 5 bases and V 0 bases, and 2 bases lay outside the gene matches. In DNA form, the CDR3 reads TGTGCCAGCAGTTACTCGGGGACAGGGGGGGAGACCCAGTACTTC. Translating gives CASSYSGTGGETQYF.

The count of this clone is one. This chain links TRBV19 with TRBJ2-5; D possibly corresponds to TRBD2 (6 bases). The CDR3 runs 14 residues. Germline V gives CDR1 LNHDA, CDR2 SQIVND (reference sequence). Trimming left V 2 bases short and J 11 bases short, with 18 bases between. DNA for the CDR3: TGTGCCAGTAGTATACGGGGTGTAGCACGGGAGCAGTACTTC. This codes for CASSIRGVAREQYF.

The CDR3 protein is CASSLSGGYRGQETQYF. CDR3 sequence (DNA): TGTGCCAGCAGTCTTTCGGGGGGCTATAGAGGACAAGAGACCCAGTACTTC. V usage is TRBV7-3 and J usage is TRBJ2-5, with D perhaps matching TRBD2 (7 bases). V lost 6 bases to trimming and J lost 2 bases, with 22 bases between them. The CDR3 runs to 17 residues. CDR1 and CDR2 (germline): SGHTA, FQGTGA.

The V call is TRBV15, the J call TRBJ1-5, with TRBD1 identical over 8 bases. The CDR3 loop spans 14 amino acids. CDR1 is LNHNV, CDR2 YYDKDF, per germline (reference sequence). After removal of 7 bases from V and 5 bases from J, the junction contained 7 bases not matched to a gene. The CDR3 region has the DNA TGTGCCACCACCGAGGACAGGGACTATCAGCCCCAGCATTTT. The encoded protein is CATTEDRDYQPQHF. Drawing the rest from reference TRBV15 and TRBJ1-5, the complete variable domain is DAMVIQNPRYQVTQFGKPVTLSCSQTLNHNVMYWYQQKSSQAPKLLFHYYDKDFNNEADTPDNFQSRRPNTSFCFLDIRSPGLGDTAMYLCATTEDRDYQPQHFGDGTRLSIL.

The chain employs TRBV7-9 and TRBJ1-2; weak D call: TRBD1 (6 bases). Germline V gives CDR1 SEHNR, CDR2 FQNEAQ (reference sequence). V lost 3 bases and J lost 8, with 10 bases in between. The CDR3 length is 12 residues. Written as DNA, the CDR3 is TGTGCCAGCAGCTTCGGGGGGCGCGGCTACACCTTC. It specifies CASSFGGRGYTF.

The rearrangement joins TRBV28 to TRBJ2-7; 7 positions agree with TRBD1. Unmatched junction bases numbered 3, after V lost 4 bases and J lost 0 bases. CDR3 size: 14 residues. The germline CDR1 and CDR2 sequences are MDHEN and SYDVKM. The CDR3 DNA is TGTGCCAGCAGTTCCGGGGACAGCTCCTACGAGCAGTACTTC. The encoded protein is CASSSGDSSYEQYF.

The gene calls are TRBV6-6 and TRBJ1-1, with TRBD1 as a possible D gene (5 bases). Germline CDR1 and CDR2: MNHNY and SVGAGI (reference sequence). Trimming took off 6 bases at V and 1 base at J, with 9 bases between the two ends. The CDR3 covers 13 residues. CDR3 sequence: CASSITGNTEAFF. In DNA form, the CDR3 reads TGTGCCAGCAGCATAACAGGGAACACTGAAGCTTTCTTT.

The genes are TRBV6-5 and TRBJ2-5; the D is unclear. Germline V lookup: CDR1 MNHEY, CDR2 SVGAGI. The CDR3 runs to 15 residues. Trimming pared 0 bases from V and 1 base from J, leaving 9 bases between. DNA of the CDR3: TGTGCCAGCAGTTACTCGGCGCAGGTCCAAGAGACCCAGTACTTC. Its translation: CASSYSAQVQETQYF.

A remark on this clone: This same CDR3 is encoded by further DNA sequences in the sample. This chain joins TRBV9 and TRBJ2-7; D remains ambiguous. The ends were cut back, 0 bases at V and 4 bases at J, with 8 bases in the middle. CDR3 length equals 13 residues. The germline V gene has CDR1 SGDLS and CDR2 YYNGEE. The CDR3 reads CASSVALGYEQYF. The CDR3 DNA follows: TGTGCCAGCAGCGTAGCGCTCGGGTACGAGCAGTACTTC.

The genes are TRBV6-5 and TRBJ1-1; D is perhaps TRBD1 (6 bases). Germline CDR1 and CDR2: MNHEY and SVGAGI. This CDR3 spans 14 amino acids. V lost 2 bases and J lost 5, with 12 bases in between. The CDR3 DNA reads TGTGCCAGCAGTTACACGGGGGGGCGGACTGAAGCTTTCTTT. Its protein is CASSYTGGRTEAFF.

J is TRBJ2-7 and V is TRBV2; a weak D match, TRBD1 (6 bases). This CDR3 contains 13 residues. Germline values: CDR1 SNHLY, CDR2 FYNNEI. V was cut by 8 bases and J by 3 bases, with 14 bases left in between. DNA for the CDR3: TGTGCCAGCCGGACAGAGGAATACTACGAGCAGTACTTC. This translates into CASRTEEYYEQYF.

V and J are TRBV9 and TRBJ2-5; 10 bases align to TRBD1. Germline CDR1 SGDLS, CDR2 YYNGEE. With V trimmed by 0 bases and J by 5 bases, 4 bases remained unmatched. The CDR3 spans 15 residues. The CDR3 nucleotides read TGTGCCAGCAGCGTAGGGGACAGGGGTGGGGAGACCCAGTACTTC. Its protein product is CASSVGDRGGETQYF.

This clone was recorded only once. The chain has TRBV27 and TRBJ2-7, with 9 bases identical to TRBD2. The CDR3 sequence is 17 residues long. The germline CDR1 and CDR2 sequences are MNHEY and SMNVEV (reference sequence). With V trimmed by 5 bases and J by 2 bases, 13 bases remained unmatched. The CDR3 DNA follows: TGTGCCAGCAGTGGGGTAGCTTGGCTAGCGGGACCCTACGAGCAGTACTTC. Its protein is CASSGVAWLAGPYEQYF.

CDR3 nucleotide sequence: TGTGCCAGCAGTTTAGACAGGAGTAGCAATCAGCCCCAGCATTTT. This encodes CASSLDRSSNQPQHF. The V and J genes are TRBV6-6 and TRBJ1-5; possibly TRBD1 for D (6 bases). Germline loops: CDR1 MNHNY, CDR2 SVGAGI (reference sequence). The V and J ends lost 4 bases and 0 bases respectively, with 10 bases between them. The CDR3 sequence is 15 residues long.

The CDR3 is CASSQDIGYYGYTF. The CDR3 DNA is TGCGCCAGCAGCCAAGATATAGGTTACTATGGCTACACCTTC. The chain recombines TRBV4-1 with TRBJ1-2; D uncertain. V dropped 0 bases and J dropped 3 bases, with 8 bases sitting between them. The CDR3 runs to 14 residues. Germline V gene sequence: CDR1 MGHRA, CDR2 YSYEKL.

This chain connects TRBV9 to TRBJ2-1, with 8 bases that match TRBD1. Per the germline V gene, CDR1 is SGDLS and CDR2 is YYNGEE. This CDR3 has 15 amino acids. The J segment lost 8 bases and the V segment lost 0 bases, leaving 7 bases of the junction unmatched. The CDR3 loop reads CASSVARGPIDEQFF. The CDR3 coding sequence is TGTGCCAGCAGCGTAGCCAGGGGGCCCATAGATGAGCAGTTCTTC.

This chain uses TRBV6-1 with TRBJ2-1; no reliable D call. This CDR3 spans 11 amino acids. CDR1 is MNHNS, CDR2 SASEGT, per germline. The V end was cut by 3 bases, the J end by 6 bases, with 3 bases between. In DNA, the CDR3 is TGTGCCAGCAGTGACTCCAATGAGCAGTTCTTC. It specifies CASSDSNEQFF.

This chain joins TRBV4-3 and TRBJ1-1; D is undetermined. The V and J ends lost 4 bases and 1 base respectively, with 16 bases between them. The germline CDR1 and CDR2 sequences are LGHNA and YSLEER. CDR3 size: 16 residues. Here the CDR3 reads CASSLWLGTTNTEAFF. In nucleotides, the CDR3 is TGCGCCAGCAGCCTCTGGCTGGGAACCACGAACACTGAAGCTTTCTTT.

The chain recombines TRBV5-6 with TRBJ1-5; D gene ambiguous. The length of the CDR3 is 14 residues. The V and J ends lost 4 bases and 5 bases respectively, with 13 bases between them. Per the germline V gene, CDR1 is SGHDT and CDR2 is YYEEEE. The CDR3 bases are TGTGCCAGCAGCGCAGGAATAACCCATCAGCCCCAGCATTTT. Its translation is CASSAGITHQPQHF.